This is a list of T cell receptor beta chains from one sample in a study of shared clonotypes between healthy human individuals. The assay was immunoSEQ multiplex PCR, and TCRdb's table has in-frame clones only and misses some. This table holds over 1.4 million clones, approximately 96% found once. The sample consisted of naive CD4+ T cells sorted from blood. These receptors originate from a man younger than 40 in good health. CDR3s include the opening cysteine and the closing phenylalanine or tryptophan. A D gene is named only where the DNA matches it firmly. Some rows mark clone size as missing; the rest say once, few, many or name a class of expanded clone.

CDR3aa: CASSTPSEVFRYGYTF
CDR3nt: TGTGCCAGCAGTACTCCCTCAGAAGTCTTTCGCTATGGCTACACCTTC
v_gene: TRBV28
d_gene: NA
j_gene: TRBJ1-2
abundance: NA

CDR3aa: CAISESASDLSGQYF
CDR3nt: TGTGCCATCAGTGAGTCTGCTAGCGATCTTTCCGGGCAGTACTTC
v_gene: TRBV10-3
d_gene: NA
j_gene: TRBJ2-7
abundance: NA

CDR3aa: CASSLVPSGRLETQYF
CDR3nt: TGTGCCAGCAGCTTAGTCCCTAGCGGGAGGCTAGAGACCCAGTACTTC
v_gene: TRBV7-3
d_gene: TRBD2
j_gene: TRBJ2-5
abundance: NA

CDR3aa: CSVEAGSETQYF
CDR3nt: TGCAGCGTTGAGGCAGGGTCCGAGACCCAGTACTTC
v_gene: TRBV29-1
d_gene: NA
j_gene: TRBJ2-5
abundance: NA

CDR3aa: CASSSIAGGLIYEQYF
CDR3nt: TGTGCCAGCAGTTCTATAGCGGGAGGCCTCATCTACGAGCAGTACTTC
v_gene: TRBV28
d_gene: TRBD2
j_gene: TRBJ2-7
abundance: NA

CDR3aa: CASKRDRGYEQYF
CDR3nt: TGTGCCAGCAAGAGGGACAGGGGCTACGAGCAGTACTTC
v_gene: TRBV2
d_gene: TRBD1
j_gene: TRBJ2-7
abundance: NA

CDR3aa: CASSLGSLAGTYNEQFF
CDR3nt: TGTGCCAGCAGCTTAGGGTCCTTGGCGGGGACCTACAATGAGCAGTTCTTC
v_gene: TRBV7-9
d_gene: NA
j_gene: TRBJ2-1
abundance: NA

CDR3aa: CASRSRQGLQFF
CDR3nt: TGTGCCAGCAGGTCCAGACAGGGGCTGCAGTTCTTC
v_gene: TRBV6-5
d_gene: TRBD1
j_gene: TRBJ2-1
abundance: NA

CDR3aa: CASSRAAGGLSNEQFF
CDR3nt: TGTGCCAGCTCACGCGCAGCGGGAGGTCTTAGCAATGAGCAGTTCTTC
v_gene: TRBV18
d_gene: TRBD2
j_gene: TRBJ2-1
abundance: NA

CDR3aa: CASSPTPGELFF
CDR3nt: TGTGCCAGCTCACCGACTCCGGGGGAGCTGTTTTTT
v_gene: TRBV18
d_gene: NA
j_gene: TRBJ2-2
abundance: NA

CDR3aa: CASNPSRDRGRSSSTGELFF
CDR3nt: TGTGCCAGCAACCCCTCCAGGGACAGGGGAAGGTCTAGTTCCACCGGGGAACTGTTTTTT
v_gene: TRBV19
d_gene: TRBD1
j_gene: TRBJ2-2
abundance: NA

CDR3aa: CASSLITLGGWGQGGTEAFF
CDR3nt: TGTGCCAGCAGCTTAATTACGCTAGGGGGCTGGGGACAGGGAGGCACTGAAGCTTTCTTT
v_gene: TRBV7-6
d_gene: TRBD1
j_gene: TRBJ1-1
abundance: NA

CDR3aa: CASSRQNTGELFF
CDR3nt: TGTGCCAGCAGTAGACAGAACACCGGGGAGCTGTTTTTT
v_gene: TRBV6-6
d_gene: NA
j_gene: TRBJ2-2
abundance: NA

CDR3aa: CASSSSGRRTDTQYF
CDR3nt: TGTGCCAGCAGTTCAAGCGGGAGAAGGACAGATACGCAGTATTTT
v_gene: TRBV27
d_gene: TRBD2
j_gene: TRBJ2-3
abundance: NA

CDR3aa: CASSLALGASAYEQYF
CDR3nt: TGTGCCAGCAGCTTAGCGCTAGGGGCTAGCGCATACGAGCAGTACTTC
v_gene: TRBV7-2
d_gene: NA
j_gene: TRBJ2-7
abundance: NA

CDR3aa: CASSDSKYKGAAGCRDTQYF
CDR3nt: TGTGCCAGCAGTGACTCGAAGTACAAAGGGGCAGCAGGGTGCCGGGATACGCAGTATTTT
v_gene: TRBV6-4
d_gene: NA
j_gene: TRBJ2-3
abundance: NA

CDR3aa: CASSYRAGVSNNEQFF
CDR3nt: TGTGCCAGCAGTTACAGGGCGGGAGTTTCTAACAATGAGCAGTTCTTC
v_gene: TRBV6-5
d_gene: TRBD2
j_gene: TRBJ2-1
abundance: NA

CDR3aa: CASSVDVSGTLRTDTQYF
CDR3nt: TGTGCCAGCAGCGTAGATGTCTCGGGGACACTGAGGACAGATACGCAGTATTTT
v_gene: TRBV9
d_gene: NA
j_gene: TRBJ2-3
abundance: NA

CDR3aa: CATSRDPRTGRGVYGYTF
CDR3nt: TGTGCCACCAGCAGAGATCCCCGGACAGGGCGGGGGGTCTATGGCTACACCTTC
v_gene: TRBV15
d_gene: TRBD1
j_gene: TRBJ1-2
abundance: NA

CDR3aa: CASSKMTGTGANEQFF
CDR3nt: TGTGCCAGTAGTAAGATGACCGGGACAGGGGCCAATGAGCAGTTCTTC
v_gene: TRBV19
d_gene: TRBD1
j_gene: TRBJ2-1
abundance: NA

CDR3aa: CSADAGEQFF
CDR3nt: TGCAGTGCGGACGCGGGTGAGCAGTTCTTC
v_gene: TRBV20-1
d_gene: NA
j_gene: TRBJ2-1
abundance: once

CDR3aa: CASSSLRREQFF
CDR3nt: TGTGCCAGCAGCTCACTGAGGCGTGAGCAGTTCTTC
v_gene: TRBV7-2
d_gene: NA
j_gene: TRBJ2-1
abundance: NA

CDR3aa: CASRGTGGERQETQYF
CDR3nt: TGTGCCAGCAGGGGGACAGGGGGCGAGCGACAAGAGACCCAGTACTTC
v_gene: TRBV6-6
d_gene: TRBD1
j_gene: TRBJ2-5
abundance: once

CDR3aa: CASSLSPNPAANTEAFF
CDR3nt: TGTGCCAGCAGCCTCAGCCCGAACCCCGCGGCGAACACTGAAGCTTTCTTT
v_gene: TRBV5-4
d_gene: NA
j_gene: TRBJ1-1
abundance: NA

CDR3aa: CASSSGQGANIQYF
CDR3nt: TGCGCCAGCAGCTCCGGACAGGGGGCAAACATTCAGTACTTC
v_gene: TRBV5-1
d_gene: TRBD1
j_gene: TRBJ2-4
abundance: NA

CDR3aa: CSVVGDRTYNYGYTF
CDR3nt: TGCAGCGTTGTTGGGGACAGGACCTATAACTATGGCTACACCTTC
v_gene: TRBV29-1
d_gene: TRBD1
j_gene: TRBJ1-2
abundance: NA

CDR3aa: CASSELAVLGHNEQFF
CDR3nt: TGTGCCAGCAGCGAGCTAGCGGTTCTAGGCCACAATGAGCAGTTCTTC
v_gene: TRBV7-9
d_gene: TRBD2
j_gene: TRBJ2-1
abundance: NA

CDR3aa: CASSPTTRLFSSYEQYF
CDR3nt: TGTGCCAGCAGCCCGACGACTCGCCTTTTCAGCTCCTACGAGCAGTACTTC
v_gene: TRBV7-8
d_gene: NA
j_gene: TRBJ2-7
abundance: NA

CDR3aa: CATSRGTSGSSNYEQYF
CDR3nt: TGTGCCACCAGCAGAGGAACTAGCGGGAGCTCTAACTACGAGCAGTACTTC
v_gene: TRBV15
d_gene: TRBD2
j_gene: TRBJ2-7
abundance: once

CDR3aa: CASRAGAYNEQFF
CDR3nt: TGTGCCAGCAGGGCAGGGGCGTACAATGAGCAGTTCTTC
v_gene: TRBV28
d_gene: NA
j_gene: TRBJ2-1
abundance: NA

CDR3aa: CASSLGTGNEKLFF
CDR3nt: TGTGCCAGCAGTCTCGGGACAGGGAATGAAAAACTGTTTTTT
v_gene: TRBV6-5
d_gene: TRBD1
j_gene: TRBJ1-4
abundance: NA

CDR3aa: CASSSELAGLAGWYEQYF
CDR3nt: TGCGCCAGCAGCTCGGAGCTGGCCGGACTAGCGGGATGGTACGAGCAGTACTTC
v_gene: TRBV5-1
d_gene: TRBD2
j_gene: TRBJ2-7
abundance: NA

CDR3aa: CASSLVPRAGVGNEQFF
CDR3nt: TGTGCCAGCAGCTTAGTCCCTAGAGCGGGAGTGGGCAATGAGCAGTTCTTC
v_gene: TRBV7-2
d_gene: TRBD2
j_gene: TRBJ2-1
abundance: NA